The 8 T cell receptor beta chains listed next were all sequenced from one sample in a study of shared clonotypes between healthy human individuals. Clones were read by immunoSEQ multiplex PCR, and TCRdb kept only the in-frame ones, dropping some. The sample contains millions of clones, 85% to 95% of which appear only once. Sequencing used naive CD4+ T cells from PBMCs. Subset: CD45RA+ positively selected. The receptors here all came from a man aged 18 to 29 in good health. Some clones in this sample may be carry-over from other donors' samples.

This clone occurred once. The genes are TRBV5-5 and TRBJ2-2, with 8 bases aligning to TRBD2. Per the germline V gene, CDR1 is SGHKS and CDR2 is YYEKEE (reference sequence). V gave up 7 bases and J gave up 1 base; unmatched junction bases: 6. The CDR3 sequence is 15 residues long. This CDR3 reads CASGVAGGNTGELFF. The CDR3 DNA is TGTGCCAGCGGTGTGGCGGGAGGGAACACCGGGGAGCTGTTTTTT. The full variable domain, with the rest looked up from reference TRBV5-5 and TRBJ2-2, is DAGVTQSPTHLIKTRGQQVTLRCSPISGHKSVSWYQQVLGQGPQFIFQYYEKEERGRGNFPDRFSARQFPNYSSELNVNALLLGDSALYLCASGVAGGNTGELFFGEGSRLTVL.

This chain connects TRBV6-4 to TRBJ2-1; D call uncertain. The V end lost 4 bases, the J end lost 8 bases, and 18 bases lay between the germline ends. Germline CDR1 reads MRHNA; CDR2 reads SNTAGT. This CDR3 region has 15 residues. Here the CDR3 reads CASSALVAYPHEQFF. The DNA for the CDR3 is TGTGCCAGCAGTGCCCTAGTGGCTTATCCCCATGAGCAGTTCTTC.

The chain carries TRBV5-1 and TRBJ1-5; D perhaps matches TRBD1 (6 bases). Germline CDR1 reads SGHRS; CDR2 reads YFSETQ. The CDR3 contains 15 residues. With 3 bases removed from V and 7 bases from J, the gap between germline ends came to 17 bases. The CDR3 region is CASSWDNPGIQPQHF. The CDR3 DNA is TGCGCCAGCAGCTGGGACAACCCAGGGATACAGCCCCAGCATTTT.

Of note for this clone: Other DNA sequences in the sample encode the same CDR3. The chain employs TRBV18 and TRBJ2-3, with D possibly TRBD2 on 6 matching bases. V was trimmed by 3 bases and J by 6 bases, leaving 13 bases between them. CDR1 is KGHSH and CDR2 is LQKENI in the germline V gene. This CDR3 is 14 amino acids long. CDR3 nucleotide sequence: TGTGCCAGCTCACCCCCGGGAGTAACGGATACGCAGTATTTT. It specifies CASSPPGVTDTQYF.

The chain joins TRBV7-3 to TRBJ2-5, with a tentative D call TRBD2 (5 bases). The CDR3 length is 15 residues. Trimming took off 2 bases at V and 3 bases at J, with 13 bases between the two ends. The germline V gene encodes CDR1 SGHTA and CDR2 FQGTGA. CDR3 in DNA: TGTGCCAGCAGCTTACGGAGAGGGAAGAAAGAGACCCAGTACTTC. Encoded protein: CASSLRRGKKETQYF.

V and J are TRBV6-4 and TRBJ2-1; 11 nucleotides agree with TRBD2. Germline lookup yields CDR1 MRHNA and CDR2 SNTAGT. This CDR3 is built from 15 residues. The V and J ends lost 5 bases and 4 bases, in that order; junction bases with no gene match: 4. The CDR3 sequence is CASSRTSGSYNEQFF. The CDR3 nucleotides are TGTGCCAGCAGTCGGACTAGCGGGTCTTACAATGAGCAGTTCTTC.

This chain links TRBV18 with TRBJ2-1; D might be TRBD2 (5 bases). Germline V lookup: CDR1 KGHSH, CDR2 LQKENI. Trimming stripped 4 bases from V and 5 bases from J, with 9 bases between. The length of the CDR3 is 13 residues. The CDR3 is CASSLSADNEQFF. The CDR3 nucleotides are TGTGCCAGCTCACTTTCAGCGGACAATGAGCAGTTCTTC.

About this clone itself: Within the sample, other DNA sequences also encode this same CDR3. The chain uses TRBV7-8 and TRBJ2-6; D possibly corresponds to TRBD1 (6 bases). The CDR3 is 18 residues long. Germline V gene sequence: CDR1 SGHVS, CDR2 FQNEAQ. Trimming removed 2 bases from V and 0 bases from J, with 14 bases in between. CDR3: CASSLTRQGISGANVLTF. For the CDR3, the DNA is TGTGCCAGCAGCTTAACTCGGCAGGGGATCTCTGGGGCCAACGTCCTGACTTTC.